Below, 5 T cell receptor beta chains from the same sample are listed, as sequenced in a study of blood T cell repertoires in COVID-19. Clones were read by immunoSEQ multiplex PCR, and TCRdb kept only the in-frame ones, dropping some. The sample has around 130,000 clones; approximately 86% are singletons. The sample consisted of PBMCs or T cells enriched from blood (not recorded which). The receptors here all came from a woman between 50 and 59 years old who had recovered from COVID-19.

J is TRBJ1-1 and V is TRBV4-3; no reliable D call. Looked up from germline, CDR1 is LGHNA and CDR2 is YSLEER. The CDR3 covers 14 residues. Trimming left V 0 bases short and J 5 bases short, with 10 bases between. The CDR3 protein is CASSQDGGVTEAFF. The CDR3 DNA is TGCGCCAGCAGCCAAGATGGCGGGGTTACTGAAGCTTTCTTT.

The rearrangement joins TRBV12-5 to TRBJ2-2; D unclear. Germline V gene data show CDR1 as LGHNT and CDR2 as FRNRAP. The ends were cut back, 6 bases at V and 4 bases at J, with 12 bases in the middle. The CDR3 loop spans 14 amino acids. Here the CDR3 reads CASGQPPGTGELFF. The CDR3 DNA reads TGTGCTAGTGGCCAACCCCCAGGCACCGGGGAGCTGTTTTTT.

The chain has TRBV9 and TRBJ2-2, with 10 bases matching TRBD1. Looked up from germline, CDR1 is SGDLS and CDR2 is YYNGEE. CDR3 length: 16 residues. With V trimmed by 0 bases and J by 5 bases, 4 bases remained unmatched. CDR3 DNA sequence: TGTGCCAGCAGCGTAGAATGGGACAGGGGAACCGGGGAGCTGTTTTTT. Translation: CASSVEWDRGTGELFF.

The chain employs TRBV4-1 and TRBJ2-1; 10 nucleotides match TRBD1. Germline V gene data show CDR1 as MGHRA and CDR2 as YSYEKL. V shed 3 bases and J 4 bases; nucleotides not matched to a gene: 6. This CDR3 comprises 16 residues. CDR3 DNA: TGCGCCAGCAGCCAGGGACAGGGGAAAATGTACAATGAGCAGTTCTTC. Amino acid sequence: CASSQGQGKMYNEQFF.

The chain carries TRBV9 and TRBJ2-1; 12 positions agree with TRBD2. V was clipped by 0 bases and J by 8 bases; unmatched bases: 9. The germline CDR1 and CDR2 sequences are SGDLS and YYNGEE. CDR3 length equals 17 residues. CDR3 sequence (DNA): TGTGCCAGCAGCGTAGGTCTAGCGGGGGGGGCTATGGATGAGCAGTTCTTC. This sequence encodes CASSVGLAGGAMDEQFF.